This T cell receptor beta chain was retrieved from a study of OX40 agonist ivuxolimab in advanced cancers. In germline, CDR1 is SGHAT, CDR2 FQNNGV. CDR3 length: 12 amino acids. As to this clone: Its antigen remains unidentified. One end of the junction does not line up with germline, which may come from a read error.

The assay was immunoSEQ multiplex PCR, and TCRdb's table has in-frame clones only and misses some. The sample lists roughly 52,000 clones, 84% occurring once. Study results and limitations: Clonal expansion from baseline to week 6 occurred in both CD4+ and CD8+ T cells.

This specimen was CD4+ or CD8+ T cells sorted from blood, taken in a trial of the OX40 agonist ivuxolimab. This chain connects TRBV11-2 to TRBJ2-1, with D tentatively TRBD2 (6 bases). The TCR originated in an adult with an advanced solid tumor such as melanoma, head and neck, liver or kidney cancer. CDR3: CASSLDGGPRLF. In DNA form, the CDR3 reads TGTGCCAGCAGCTTAGACGGAGGGCCGAGGCTCTTC.